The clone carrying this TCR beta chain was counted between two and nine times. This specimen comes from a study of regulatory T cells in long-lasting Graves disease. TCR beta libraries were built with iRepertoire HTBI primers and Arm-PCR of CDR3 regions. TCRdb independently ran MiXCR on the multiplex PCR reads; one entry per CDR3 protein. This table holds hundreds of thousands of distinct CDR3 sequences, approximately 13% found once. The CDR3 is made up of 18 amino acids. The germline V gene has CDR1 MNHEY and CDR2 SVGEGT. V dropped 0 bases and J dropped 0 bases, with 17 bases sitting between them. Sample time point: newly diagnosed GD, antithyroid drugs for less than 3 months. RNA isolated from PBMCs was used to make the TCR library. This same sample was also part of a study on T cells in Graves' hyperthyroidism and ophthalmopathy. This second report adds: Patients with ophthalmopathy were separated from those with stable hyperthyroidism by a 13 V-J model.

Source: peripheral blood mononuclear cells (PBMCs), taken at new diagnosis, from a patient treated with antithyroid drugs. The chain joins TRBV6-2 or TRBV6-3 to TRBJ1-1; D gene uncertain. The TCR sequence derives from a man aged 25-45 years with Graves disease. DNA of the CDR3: TGTGCCAGCAGTTACTCATTCTATAGTCCAGGCATGAACACTGAAGCTTTCTTT. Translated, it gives CASSYSFYSPGMNTEAFF.